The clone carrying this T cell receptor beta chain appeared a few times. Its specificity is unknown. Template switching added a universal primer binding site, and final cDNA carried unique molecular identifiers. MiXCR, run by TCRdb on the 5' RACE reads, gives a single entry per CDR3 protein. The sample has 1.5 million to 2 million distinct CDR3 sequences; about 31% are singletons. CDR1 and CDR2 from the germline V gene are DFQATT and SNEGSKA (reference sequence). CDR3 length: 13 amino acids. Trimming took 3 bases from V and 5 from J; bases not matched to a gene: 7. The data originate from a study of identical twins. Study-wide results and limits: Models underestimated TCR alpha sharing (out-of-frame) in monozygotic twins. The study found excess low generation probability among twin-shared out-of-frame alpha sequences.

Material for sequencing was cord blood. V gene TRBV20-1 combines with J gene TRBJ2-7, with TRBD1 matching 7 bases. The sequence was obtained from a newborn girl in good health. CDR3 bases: TGCAGTGCTAGGACACAGGGGATCCACGAGCAGTACTTC. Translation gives CSARTQGIHEQYF.